This record concerns one T cell receptor beta chain sequence. Its antigen is not yet known. No much larger clone exists at a distance of one base, and base qualities are not known. Other DNA sequences within the sample encode an identical CDR3. The entry originates in a study of shared clonotypes between healthy human individuals (dated by TCRdb to the early 2020s). Broadly, across the study: A couple of women and a few men aged 18 to 49 years were included in the cohort. For each donor, three plates each were used for CD4 naive and CD4 memory, two plates were used for CD8 naive, and one plate was used for CD8 memory. To estimate repertoire size and how much clonotypes are shared between individuals, the study performed deep sequencing of blood TCR repertoires from a few healthy adults. To increase sequencing depth and limit assay-specific biases, different laboratories used diverse techniques to prepare libraries and sequence TCR repertoires. Between about 0.94 and 8.9 billion PBMCs per donor were obtained by leukapheresis. Here is what the overall study found, with its caveats: Pairwise subsampling indicated that sequencing depth was expected to affect the degree of clonotype sharing among donors. When a handful of donors were compared, the shared fraction of clonotypes was roughly 4.8% for naive CD4, roughly 3.4% for naive CD8, more than 2% for memory CD4, and about 0.36% for memory CD8. Incomplete sequencing was indicated by rarefaction of sorted-subset datasets, despite the large sequencing depth. Because the study included only a small number of donors, the genetic and exposure-history diversity represented was limited. Clonotypes shared by all four sorted-subset donors showed higher generation probabilities than non-shared clonotypes. Sampling was restricted to blood, and TCR repertoires in tissues likely differ from the TCR repertoires found in blood. Larger estimated clonotype richness was generally found for naive subsets than for memory subsets.

Healthy HIV-negative adults with no recently reported acute infections or vaccinations were included as donors. All donors were Caucasian adults living in Nashville, Tennessee, USA. Magnetic negative selection was used to enrich CD4+ T cells, after which naive cells were positively selected on CD45RA and the negative fraction became the memory subset. After blood collection by leukapheresis, PBMCs were isolated using Ficoll-Histopaque density gradient centrifugation and then cryopreserved in the vapor phase of liquid nitrogen. Purity and quantity of every magnetically sorted T cell population were checked by analytical flow cytometry. Each sorted fraction had its genomic DNA isolated and then quantified by UV absorbance on a Nanodrop 2000c. Using the deep immunoSEQ assay, TCR CDR3 regions were amplified from genomic DNA by multiplex PCR. Genomic DNA extracted from each cell subset was distributed evenly over all wells of several immunoSEQ 96-well plates, and each plate served as one replicate. For sorted subsets, roughly 200 ng of genomic DNA, equivalent to around 29,000 T cell genomes, went into each replicate PCR. Purified libraries were quantified with a Qubit 3.0 fluorometer, sized on a Bioanalyzer 2100, and re-quantified with the KAPA Library Quantification kit. A separate single-read 150-cycle Illumina NextSeq 550 flow cell was used to sequence each immunoSEQ 96-well plate. As for how the authors treated the data: Because the immunoSEQ output held only junctional sequences and lacked quality scores, the filtering could not match the filtering applied to full-length reads. To assign V/J genes and CDR3, sequences were annotated against IMGT germline references using PyIR, a Python wrapper for IgBLAST v1.9. Any read was removed if the V/J assignment was weak (E-value above 1e-6), the CDR3 was missing, or the read contained stop codons, out-of-frame junctions, or ambiguous translated residues. V3J clonotypes were defined by identical inferred V gene, J gene, and CDR3 amino acid sequence. Percentage overlap between repertoires was calculated by dividing the number of shared unique clonotypes by the size of the smaller repertoire. Repertoire richness was assessed with RTK rarefaction, the Chao1 estimator, and Recon v2.1 estimates of unobserved clonotypes. Generation probabilities for all TCRbeta clonotypes obtained by the gDNA method from four donors were computed using OLGA. TCRdb holds this immuneACCESS table with in-frame rearrangements only. Some clones are missing; in checked studies, unresolved V genes explain under half, and the rest has no known cause. D and trimming come from the DNA, and the V and J calls and clone size come from that table. The sample table lists 2,100,000 or so clones, approximately 95% of them with a count of one. Approximately 0.13% of the sample belongs to the ten largest clones.

The source of this sequence is a man in his late teens or twenties in good health. The material sequenced was naive CD4+ T cells sorted from blood. Sample cell subset or site, as interpreted from the label and publication: CD45RA+ positively selected.

This receptor has the CDR3 CASSLAVGNQPQHF. The nucleotide sequence is TGTGCCAGCAGCTTGGCTGTGGGGAATCAGCCCCAGCATTTT. The sequence links TRBV7-2 to TRBJ1-5, with no confident D gene call. From the cysteine through the phenylalanine, the CDR3 covers 14 amino acids. Just the 42-base CDR3 DNA is kept, in frame starting at base 1. CDR1 and CDR2, per the germline V gene, are SGHTA and FQGNSA. Trimming takes 3 bases from V and 4 bases from J, and the germline ends sit 10 bases apart. Where the CDR3 stops, the reference TRBV7-2 and TRBJ1-5 genes take over; the full variable domain is GAGVSQSPSNKVTEKGKDVELRCDPISGHTALYWYRQSLGQGLEFLIYFQGNSAPDKSGLPSDRFSAERTGGSVSTLTIQRTQQEDSAVYLCASSLAVGNQPQHFGDGTRLSIL.